Below, 18 T cell receptor beta chains from the same sample are listed, as sequenced in a study of blood T cell repertoires in COVID-19. Method: immunoSEQ multiplex PCR; TCRdb's copy keeps in-frame clones and lacks some. The table lists approximately 130,000 clones, approximately 83% of them singletons. Sequences were obtained from peripheral blood. The origin of the receptors is a woman in her 50s who had recovered from COVID-19.

The rearrangement joins TRBV4-2 to TRBJ2-6; D gene ambiguous. The CDR3 spans 15 residues. The V gene's germline CDR1 is LGHNA and CDR2 YNFKEQ. The V end lost 0 bases, the J end lost 2 bases, and 5 bases lay between the germline ends. The CDR3 DNA is TGTGCCAGCAGCCAAGATCTAACTGGGGCCAACGTCCTGACTTTC. The encoded protein is CASSQDLTGANVLTF.

The rearrangement uses TRBV4-2 and TRBJ2-4, with D possibly being TRBD2 (7 bases). This CDR3 is built from 16 residues. Trimming removed 0 bases at V and 9 bases at J, with 18 bases between. Germline V gene sequence: CDR1 LGHNA, CDR2 YNFKEQ. CDR3 DNA: TGTGCCAGCAGCCAAGATTGGGGGGGCCAGGTAGGCATTCAGTACTTC. The encoded protein is CASSQDWGGQVGIQYF.

The V and J genes are TRBV27 and TRBJ1-1, with a tentative D call TRBD1 (5 bases). The CDR3 loop spans 13 amino acids. Trimming cost V 9 bases and J 11 bases, with 22 bases left between them. The germline gives CDR1 MNHEY, CDR2 SMNVEV (reference sequence). DNA of the CDR3: TGTGCCAGTCAAAGGGGCCCCGATACATCGGCTTTCTTT. Residues: CASQRGPDTSAFF.

The chain combines TRBV7-2 with TRBJ2-7; D gene ambiguous. This CDR3 spans 12 amino acids. CDR1 and CDR2 from the germline V gene are SGHTA and FQGNSA. The V and J ends lost 2 bases and 4 bases respectively, with 6 bases between them. CDR3 DNA sequence: TGTGCCAGCAGCTTATTTCTTTACGAGCAGTACTTC. It specifies CASSLFLYEQYF.

The chain employs TRBV4-1 and TRBJ1-5, with D maybe TRBD1 (6 bases). Germline values: CDR1 MGHRA, CDR2 YSYEKL. Trimming removed 0 bases at V and 1 base at J, with 10 bases between. The CDR3 is made up of 16 amino acids. In DNA, the CDR3 is TGCGCCAGCAGCCAAGATCTGGGGGCCAGCAATCAGCCCCAGCATTTT. Translated, it gives CASSQDLGASNQPQHF.

This chain uses TRBV6-5 with TRBJ2-7; no firm D call. Trimming stripped 6 bases from V and 3 bases from J, with 15 bases between. Per the germline V gene, CDR1 is MNHEY and CDR2 is SVGAGI. This CDR3 contains 14 residues. DNA for the CDR3: TGTGCCAGCAGCTTACTCAGGTTCAGCTACGAGCAGTACTTC. Protein sequence: CASSLLRFSYEQYF.

Details on this clone: Within the sample, other DNA sequences also encode this same CDR3. J is TRBJ2-3 and V is TRBV6-1, with D uncertain. The CDR3 totals 14 residues. Germline CDR1 and CDR2: MNHNS and SASEGT. With 1 base removed from V and 2 bases from J, the gap between germline ends came to 7 bases. The CDR3 DNA is TGTGCCAGCAGTGAAGGGGCCCCCACAGATACGCAGTATTTT. It specifies CASSEGAPTDTQYF.

The chain has TRBV7-9 and TRBJ2-7; no clear D gene. Germline lookup yields CDR1 SEHNR and CDR2 FQNEAQ (reference sequence). This CDR3 has 15 residues. Trimming removed 5 bases at V and 0 bases at J, with 14 bases between. The CDR3 loop reads CASSPSGVSSYEQYF. The CDR3 bases are TGTGCCAGCAGCCCATCGGGTGTTTCCTCCTACGAGCAGTACTTC.

The rearrangement joins TRBV5-1 to TRBJ2-1, with 7 positions matching TRBD2. Trimming cost V 4 bases and J 0 bases; bases outside gene matches: 7. Germline values: CDR1 SGHRS, CDR2 YFSETQ. The length of the CDR3 is 16 residues. The CDR3 DNA follows: TGCGCCAGCAGCCGGGTCGGGGGGAGCTCCTACAATGAGCAGTTCTTC. Protein sequence: CASSRVGGSSYNEQFF.

The rearrangement links TRBV10-3 to TRBJ2-3, with 12 bases identical to TRBD1. The CDR3 runs 14 residues. V shed 10 bases, J shed 4 bases, and the junction held 6 bases outside the gene matches. From germline, CDR1 is ENHRY and CDR2 SYGVKD. The CDR3 DNA reads TGTGCCACCTCGGGACAGGGGGCGGCAGATACGCAGTATTTT. This encodes CATSGQGAADTQYF.

This clone was detected once. This clone may be a read error of a much larger clone one base away. This chain joins TRBV7-6 and TRBJ2-7; no clear D. With 2 bases removed from V and 5 bases from J, the gap between germline ends came to 4 bases. The CDR3 spans 11 residues. Looked up from germline, CDR1 is SGHVS and CDR2 is FNYEAQ. The CDR3 region is CASSLLNEQYF. CDR3 sequence (DNA): TGTGCCAGCAGCTTACTAAACGAGCAGTACTTC.

As regards this clone: The junction shows a germline mismatch at one end, possibly a read error. The gene calls are TRBV9 and TRBJ1-3; 7 bases line up with TRBD1. The CDR3 covers 17 residues. In germline, CDR1 is SGDLS, CDR2 YYNGEE. CDR3 in amino acids: CASSGIRGQLNGDTIYF. In DNA form, the CDR3 reads TGTGCCAGCAGCGGGATCCGGGGACAGCTTAATGGAGACACCATATATTTT.

The J gene is TRBJ1-4, the V gene TRBV2; D may be TRBD1 (5 bases). The CDR3 is 13 amino acids. Trimming stripped 8 bases from V and 7 bases from J, with 14 bases between. Germline V lookup: CDR1 SNHLY, CDR2 FYNNEI. CDR3 region: CASRPGISEKLFF. DNA of the CDR3: TGTGCCAGCCGACCAGGGATAAGTGAAAAACTGTTTTTT.

This sequence joins TRBV5-6 and TRBJ2-7; 10 bases map to TRBD1. The CDR3 extends over 15 amino acids. V was clipped by 2 bases and J by 4 bases; unmatched bases: 6. Germline CDR1 and CDR2: SGHDT and YYEEEE. Here the CDR3 DNA reads TGTGCCAGCAGCTTTAGTGACAGGGGGCTATACGAGCAGTACTTC. This codes for CASSFSDRGLYEQYF.

V is TRBV9 and J is TRBJ2-5, with 8 bases fitting TRBD2. There are 18 residues in the CDR3. V gave up 4 bases and J gave up 1 base; unmatched junction bases: 15. CDR1 SGDLS and CDR2 YYNGEE come from the germline V gene. The CDR3 sequence: CASSPQGGAGVFQETQYF. The CDR3, as DNA: TGTGCCAGCAGCCCCCAGGGAGGAGCGGGAGTGTTCCAAGAGACCCAGTACTTC.

V and J are TRBV4-3 and TRBJ2-7; 7 bases agree with TRBD1. V lost 0 bases to trimming and J lost 3 bases; unmatched junction nucleotides: 5. Per germline, CDR1 LGHNA and CDR2 YSLEER. The CDR3 loop spans 15 amino acids. The CDR3 here is CASSQDLGQDYEQYF. DNA for the CDR3: TGCGCCAGCAGCCAAGACCTAGGACAGGACTACGAGCAGTACTTC.

The gene calls are TRBV15 and TRBJ1-4; weak D call: TRBD1 (5 bases). Germline V lookup: CDR1 LNHNV, CDR2 YYDKDF (reference sequence). Trimming stripped 1 base from V and 7 bases from J, with 16 bases between. The CDR3 is 16 amino acids. CDR3 region: CATSRALGRGAEKLFF. In DNA, the CDR3 is TGTGCCACCAGCAGAGCTTTGGGGAGGGGAGCTGAAAAACTGTTTTTT.

The chain joins TRBV5-8 to TRBJ2-2; 10 nucleotides agree with TRBD1. The germline V gene has CDR1 SGHTS and CDR2 YDEGEE. CDR3 size: 18 residues. Trimming cost V 9 bases and J 1 base; bases outside gene matches: 15. DNA of the CDR3: TGTGCCACCAAACCCGGGGACAGGGGACAAGGGAACACCGGGGAGCTGTTTTTT. It specifies CATKPGDRGQGNTGELFF. The full variable domain, rest sourced from reference TRBV5-8 and TRBJ2-2, is EAGVTQSPTHLIKTRGQQATLRCSPISGHTSVYWYQQALGLGLQFLLWYDEGEERNRGNFPPRFSGRQFPNYSSELNVNALELEDSALYLCATKPGDRGQGNTGELFFGEGSRLTVL.